This TCR beta chain is drawn from a study of blood T cell repertoires in COVID-19. Study in general: The samples span acute and convalescent COVID-19 from the United States, Italy and Spain. Sources were T cells, B-cell-depleted T cells, or PBMCs; the material itself was cDNA or gDNA.

The germline V gene has CDR1 SGHRS and CDR2 YFSETQ. The CDR3 is 14 residues long. V lost 6 bases, J lost 0 bases, and 3 bases stayed unmatched. In the original processing: How many nucleated cells were present was estimated from reference gene primer amplification. Libraries were prepared by immunoSEQ multiplex PCR; TCRdb keeps only in-frame clonotypes and omits some of them. The DNA was the basis for D and trimming; V, J and clone size are from that table. The table has about 190,000 clones, roughly 88% seen once. V usage is TRBV5-1 and J usage is TRBJ2-1, with 7 nucleotides matching TRBD2. The source is a woman aged 25 to 39 with acute or convalescent COVID-19. The source material was peripheral blood. This CDR3 is CASNGGSSYNEQFF. CDR3 nucleotides: TGCGCCAGCAATGGCGGGAGCTCCTACAATGAGCAGTTCTTC.